This T cell receptor beta chain was captured by sequencing in a study of blood T cell repertoires in COVID-19. Study overall: Samples of COVID-19 (acute and convalescent) were obtained from the United States, Italy and Spain. PBMCs, B-cell-depleted T cells, or T cells were the source of the cDNA or gDNA that made up the material.

Trimming shortened V by 4 bases and J by 0 bases, and 7 bases separated the two germline ends. From germline, CDR1 is MDHEN and CDR2 SYDVKM. This CDR3 is built from 15 residues. Per the authors' pipeline: By means of reference gene primer amplification, nucleated cell counts were estimated. Using immunoSEQ multiplex PCR, the repertoire was profiled, and TCRdb retains in-frame clones only, with some absent. V, J and clone size were drawn from that table, and D and trimming were deduced from the DNA. The table records some 48,000 clones, roughly 86% of them present only once. The clonotype was recovered from a human donor in a cohort sampled during active COVID-19. Source material: peripheral blood. V is TRBV28 and J is TRBJ2-6; D call uncertain. The CDR3 DNA follows: TGTGCCAGCAGTTCCCACAGCTCTGGGGCCAACGTCCTGACTTTC. Protein: CASSSHSSGANVLTF.